This T cell receptor beta chain was captured in a study of control samples from healthy donors and cancer patients. This table comes from immunoSEQ multiplex PCR, and its TCRdb copy is limited to in-frame clones, with some not included. The repertoire includes 45,000 or so clones, around 90% of them detected once, and roughly 22% sits in the top ten. The V and J ends lost 2 bases and 8 bases respectively, with 12 bases between them. Germline V gene lookup returns CDR1 SGHTA and CDR2 FQGNSA. The CDR3 runs 14 residues. The sequence was collected from a woman in her thirties or forties with head and neck cancer. The sequencing sample was made of PBMCs. V gene TRBV7-2 combines with J gene TRBJ2-2, with no clear D. CDR3 coding DNA: TGTGCCAGCAGCTTACTGGGGTCTGTGGGGGAGCTGTTTTTT. It is translated as CASSLLGSVGELFF.